This TCR beta chain was sequenced during a study of Graves' ophthalmopathy and Graves' hyperthyroidism. Overall study: Blood was drawn at initial diagnosis, before any treatment. Whole-study results and caveats: Ophthalmopathy progression was predicted with roughly 68% sensitivity and approximately 72% specificity.

Orbital computed tomography, thyroid ultrasound, TRAb, serum thyroxine and clinical symptoms formed the basis of diagnosis. The PBMC fraction was derived from 9 to 10 ml of fresh peripheral blood. The TCR beta CDR3 regions underwent amplification from RNA transcripts. The library came from an HTBI-primed first-round RT-PCR and a second-round multiplex PCR. TCRdb re-called the multiplex PCR reads with MiXCR, one entry per CDR3 protein. This sample has almost 750,000 distinct CDR3 sequences; 40% occur once, and the top ten carry roughly 46%. This clonotype was observed many times. Its antigen is currently unknown. V was trimmed by 0 bases and J by 2 bases, leaving 4 bases between them. The CDR3 length is 12 residues. Germline V gene lookup returns CDR1 SQVTM and CDR2 ANQGSEA.

The J gene is TRBJ1-1, the V gene TRBV29-1; D remains unclear. The sample consisted of peripheral blood. This clonotype originated in an adult man with Graves' ophthalmopathy. In DNA form, the CDR3 reads TGCAGCGTTGAAGAGGAAAACACTGAAGCTTTCTTT. Its protein is CSVEEENTEAFF.